What follows are 25 T cell receptor beta chains derived from one specimen sequenced in a study of CD4 T cell repertoires and nickel. TCRdb recomputed calls from the RT-PCR reads with MiXCR, one row per CDR3 protein. This sample yields hundreds of distinct CDR3 sequences, of which approximately 49% are seen a single time; over 15% belongs to the top ten. The specimen was CD4+ T cells from blood, not recorded whether cultured. The receptors were sampled from a human donor in a nickel allergy study, with or without nickel allergy (not recorded which). It is not recorded whether this sample comes from one donor or several.

The chain employs TRBV24-1 and TRBJ2-1; TRBD2 matches 7 bases. There are 16 residues in the CDR3. Losses at the gene ends were 1 base for V and 5 bases for J; bases not matched to a gene: 7. The germline V gene has CDR1 KGHDR and CDR2 SFDVKD. The CDR3 here is CATSDFPASGNNEQFF. CDR3 DNA sequence: TGTGCCACCAGTGATTTCCCGGCTAGCGGAAACAATGAGCAGTTCTTC.

This rearrangement joins TRBV25-1 to TRBJ2-1; D uncertain. The CDR3 runs 17 residues. Germline loops: CDR1 MGHDK, CDR2 SYGVNS. Trimming pared 1 base from V and 0 bases from J, leaving 13 bases between. The CDR3 is CASSELWAPSSYNEQFF. The CDR3 region has the DNA TGTGCCAGCAGTGAATTGTGGGCACCCAGCTCCTACAATGAGCAGTTCTTC.

This chain uses TRBV4-1 with TRBJ2-3, with TRBD2 matching 14 bases. Germline V CDR1 and CDR2: MGHRA, YSYEKL. After removal of 2 bases from V and 3 bases from J, the junction contained 10 bases not matched to a gene. This CDR3 has 19 amino acids. CDR3 nucleotide sequence: TGCGCCAGCAGCCAACGGGGACTAGCGGGAGAGGGGAGAACAGATACGCAGTATTTT. Encoded protein: CASSQRGLAGEGRTDTQYF.

The chain carries TRBV20-1 and TRBJ1-4; the D is unclear. CDR1 is DFQATT and CDR2 is SNEGSKA in the germline V gene (reference sequence). V was trimmed by 0 bases and J by 5 bases, leaving 10 bases between them. The CDR3 runs 14 residues. CDR3 region: CSARDWQPNEKLFF. DNA for the CDR3: TGCAGTGCTAGAGATTGGCAGCCCAATGAAAAACTGTTTTTT.

The chain carries TRBV12-3 or TRBV12-4 and TRBJ1-6; 7 positions agree with TRBD1. The V gene end was trimmed by 5 bases and the J gene end by 2 bases; junction bases not matched to a gene: 3. This CDR3 has 15 amino acids. The chain's CDR3 is CASSLQGTYNSPLHF. DNA for the CDR3: TGTGCCAGCAGTCTACAGGGGACCTATAATTCACCCCTCCACTTT.

This chain joins TRBV12-3 or TRBV12-4 and TRBJ1-1; TRBD1 is a possible D gene (6 bases). Trimming stripped 0 bases from V and 5 bases from J, with 10 bases between. This CDR3 region has 14 residues. The CDR3 region has the DNA TGTGCCAGCAGTTTAGCACAGGGAAGGACTGAAGCTTTCTTT. Residues: CASSLAQGRTEAFF.

The V call is TRBV7-6, the J call TRBJ2-1, with D perhaps matching TRBD2 (6 bases). Germline CDR1 and CDR2: SGHVS and FNYEAQ. This CDR3 comprises 14 residues. V lost 5 bases to trimming and J lost 9 bases, with 17 bases between them. In nucleotides, the CDR3 is TGTGCCAGCAGCCAAACGACGACTAGAGGTGAGCAGTTCTTC. Translation gives CASSQTTTRGEQFF.

The chain recombines TRBV5-6 with TRBJ2-5; D unclear. The CDR3 loop spans 13 amino acids. The germline gives CDR1 SGHDT, CDR2 YYEEEE. The V end was cut by 1 base, the J end by 4 bases, with 8 bases between. The CDR3 sequence: CASSLRLLETQYF. DNA of the CDR3: TGTGCCAGCAGCTTGCGGCTCTTAGAGACCCAGTACTTC.

The V call is TRBV19, the J call TRBJ2-1; TRBD2 agrees at 10 bases. CDR1 is LNHDA and CDR2 is SQIVND in the germline V gene (reference sequence). The CDR3 sequence is 19 residues long. Trimming at V came to 3 bases and at J to 0 bases, leaving 11 bases not matched to a gene. The CDR3 sequence: CASSILPGLARSSYNEQFF. CDR3 DNA sequence: TGTGCCAGTAGTATCCTACCGGGACTAGCGAGGAGCTCCTACAATGAGCAGTTCTTC.

In this sample, this clonotype turned up a few times. The chain couples TRBV7-2 to TRBJ2-1, with D perhaps matching TRBD1 (6 bases). The CDR3 has 13 residues. CDR1 is SGHTA and CDR2 is FQGNSA in the germline V gene. V was trimmed by 6 bases and J by 6 bases, leaving 12 bases between them. The CDR3: CASRQGIINEQFF. In nucleotides, the CDR3 is TGTGCCAGCAGACAGGGCATTATCAATGAGCAGTTCTTC.

The rearrangement uses TRBV6-2 or TRBV6-3 and TRBJ2-5, with 11 bases identical to TRBD2. The junction had 7 bases not matched to a gene; V was cut back by 5 bases and J by 2 bases. The CDR3 has 16 amino acids. The germline V gene has CDR1 MNHEY and CDR2 SVGEGT. The CDR3 DNA sequence: TGTGCCAGCAGTCCCGGGACTAGCGGCGTTCAAGAGACCCAGTACTTC. Its translation is CASSPGTSGVQETQYF.

The V and J genes are TRBV10-3 and TRBJ2-3; perhaps TRBD1 as D (6 bases). Germline assignment: CDR1 ENHRY and CDR2 SYGVKD. V dropped 2 bases and J dropped 5 bases, with 11 bases sitting between them. CDR3 length equals 14 residues. CDR3 loop: CAISEGGQGDTQYF. The CDR3 DNA reads TGTGCCATCAGTGAGGGGGGCCAGGGAGATACGCAGTATTTT.

The chain recombines TRBV20-1 with TRBJ1-5, with 8 bases that match TRBD1. The V and J ends lost 0 bases and 4 bases, in that order; junction bases with no gene match: 8. CDR1 and CDR2 (germline): DFQATT, SNEGSKA (reference sequence). The CDR3 sequence is 16 residues long. Here the CDR3 DNA reads TGCAGTGCTAGAGATTTGCTGGGACAGGTGAATCAGCCCCAGCATTTT. It specifies CSARDLLGQVNQPQHF.

V is TRBV19 and J is TRBJ2-1; TRBD2 aligns across 11 bases. From germline, CDR1 is LNHDA and CDR2 SQIVND (reference sequence). The V and J ends lost 6 bases and 5 bases, in that order; junction bases with no gene match: 3. CDR3 length: 14 amino acids. In nucleotides, the CDR3 is TGTGCCAGTAGAACTAGCGGGAGCCACAATGAGCAGTTCTTC. The encoded protein is CASRTSGSHNEQFF.

CDR3 coding DNA: TGTGCCAGCAGTTTATCGTTTCTAGCGGGAGTGGTTGAGCAGTTCTTC. Protein product: CASSLSFLAGVVEQFF. The chain employs TRBV27 and TRBJ2-1; 10 bases align to TRBD2. Germline V gene data show CDR1 as MNHEY and CDR2 as SMNVEV (reference sequence). J lost 9 bases, V lost 0 bases, and 8 bases had no gene match. The CDR3 spans 16 residues.

This clonotype was observed a few times. The chain couples TRBV12-3 or TRBV12-4 to TRBJ2-4; D gene unclear. The CDR3 contains 13 residues. Deletions cut 3 bases from V and 9 bases from J, with 12 bases between. Here the CDR3 DNA reads TGTGCCAGCAGTTTCCCGGGTCTTAGCATTCAGTACTTC. Its protein is CASSFPGLSIQYF.

A few counts support this clonotype. V usage is TRBV12-2 and J usage is TRBJ2-6; the tabulated D call, TRBD2, remains unverified against the DNA. TRBV12-2 counts as a pseudogene. This CDR3 is built from 21 residues. The CDR3 DNA sequence: TGTGCAAGTCGCTCTCGCTTTGCCAAGGGCCGTTTTATCTCTGGGGCCAACGTCCTGACTTTC. It yields the protein CASRSRFAKGRFISGANVLTF.

In its sample, this clonotype was seen a few times. This chain links TRBV20-1 with TRBJ1-3; D might be TRBD1 (6 bases). Germline CDR1 reads DFQATT; CDR2 reads SNEGSKA (reference sequence). CDR3 length equals 16 residues. Trimming shortened V by 0 bases and J by 2 bases, and 14 bases separated the two germline ends. The CDR3 coding sequence is TGCAGTGCTAGAGATCGGCGGGGGGCGGCTGGAAACACCATATATTTT. Its translation: CSARDRRGAAGNTIYF.

This clonotype was seen a few times. V gene TRBV28 combines with J gene TRBJ2-2; D is possibly TRBD2 (5 bases). Between the trimmed V and J ends, which lost 2 bases and 7 bases, there was a span of 11 bases. Germline assignment: CDR1 MDHEN and CDR2 SYDVKM. The CDR3 runs 14 residues. Here the CDR3 DNA reads TGTGCCAGCAGTTTAGCGGGTGCCGTCGGGGAGCTGTTTTTT. Translating it yields CASSLAGAVGELFF.

This clonotype has more than one count but fewer than ten. This rearrangement joins TRBV12-3 or TRBV12-4 to TRBJ2-4; a possible D gene is TRBD2 (7 bases). V lost 3 bases, J lost 9 bases, and 12 bases lay in between. The CDR3 has 13 amino acids. The CDR3, as DNA: TGTGCCAGCAGTTTGGGGGGGCTCACCATTCAGTACTTC. Its protein is CASSLGGLTIQYF.

The chain is built from TRBV24-1 and TRBJ2-7, with D unresolved. Germline lookup yields CDR1 KGHDR and CDR2 SFDVKD. V was pared by 9 bases and J by 3 bases, with 14 bases between. The CDR3 length is 13 residues. The CDR3 protein is CATAASENYEQYF. CDR3 in DNA: TGTGCCACCGCGGCGAGCGAAAACTACGAGCAGTACTTC.

By sample fraction, this clonotype is hyperexpanded. The chain carries TRBV11-2 and TRBJ1-1; D is unclear. The CDR3 runs to 12 residues. CDR1 SGHAT and CDR2 FQNNGV come from the germline V gene. The germline V and J ends were trimmed by 0 bases and 6 bases, with 5 bases remaining between them. CDR3 sequence: CASSLDSAEAFF. DNA for the CDR3: TGTGCCAGCAGCTTAGATTCCGCTGAAGCTTTCTTT. Using reference TRBV11-2 and TRBJ1-1 for the parts outside the CDR3, the full variable domain is EAGVAQSPRYKIIEKRQSVAFWCNPISGHATLYWYQQILGQGPKLLIQFQNNGVVDDSQLPKDRFSAERLKGVDSTLKIQPAKLEDSAVYLCASSLDSAEAFFGQGTRLTVV.

The chain links TRBV4-1 to TRBJ1-3, with D unclear. The germline V gene has CDR1 MGHRA and CDR2 YSYEKL. The CDR3 is 13 residues long. The germline V and J ends were trimmed by 1 base and 2 bases, with 3 bases remaining between them. The CDR3 region is CASSQGAGNTIYF. CDR3 DNA sequence: TGCGCCAGCAGCCAAGGGGCTGGAAACACCATATATTTT.

The V and J genes are TRBV28 and TRBJ2-1; 8 bases align to TRBD2. Germline CDR1 and CDR2: MDHEN and SYDVKM. With V trimmed by 7 bases and J by 4 bases, 6 bases remained unmatched. The CDR3 runs 14 residues. CDR3 nucleotides: TGTGCCAGCATCACTAGCGGAGTTTACAATGAGCAGTTCTTC. This encodes CASITSGVYNEQFF.

The sample holds a few counts of this clonotype. The chain combines TRBV7-9 with TRBJ1-5; tentative D call: TRBD1 (5 bases). The germline V gene has CDR1 SEHNR and CDR2 FQNEAQ (reference sequence). With 5 bases removed from V and 11 bases from J, the gap between germline ends came to 22 bases. CDR3 size: 15 residues. The CDR3 DNA reads TGTGCCAGCAGCCCGACCGGGACGGCTATCAGTTCCCAGCATTTT. Its translation: CASSPTGTAISSQHF.